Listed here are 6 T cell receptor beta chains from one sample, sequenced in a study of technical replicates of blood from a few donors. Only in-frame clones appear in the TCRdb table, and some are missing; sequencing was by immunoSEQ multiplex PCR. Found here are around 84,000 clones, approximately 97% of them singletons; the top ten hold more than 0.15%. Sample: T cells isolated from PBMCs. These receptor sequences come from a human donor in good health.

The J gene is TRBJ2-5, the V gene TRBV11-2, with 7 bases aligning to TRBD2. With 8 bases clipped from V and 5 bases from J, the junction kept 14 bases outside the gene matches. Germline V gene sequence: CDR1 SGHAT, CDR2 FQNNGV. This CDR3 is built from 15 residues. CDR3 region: CASRPLRETRETQYF. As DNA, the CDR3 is TGTGCCAGCCGTCCTTTGCGGGAGACGAGGGAGACCCAGTACTTC.

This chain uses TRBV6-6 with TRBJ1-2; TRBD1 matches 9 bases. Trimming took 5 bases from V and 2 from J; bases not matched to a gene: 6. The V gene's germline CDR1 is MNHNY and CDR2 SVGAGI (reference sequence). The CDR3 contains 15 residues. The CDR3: CASSATGGLNYGYTF. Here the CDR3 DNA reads TGTGCCAGCAGTGCCACAGGGGGCCTCAACTATGGCTACACCTTC.

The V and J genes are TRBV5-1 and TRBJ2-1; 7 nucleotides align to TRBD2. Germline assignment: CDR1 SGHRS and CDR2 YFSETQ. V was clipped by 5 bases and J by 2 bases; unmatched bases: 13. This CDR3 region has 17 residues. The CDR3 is CASSDLSGIYTYNEQFF. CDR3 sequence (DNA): TGCGCCAGCAGTGACCTCAGCGGGATTTACACCTACAATGAGCAGTTCTTC. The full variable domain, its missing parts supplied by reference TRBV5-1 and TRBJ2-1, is KAGVTQTPRYLIKTRGQQVTLSCSPISGHRSVSWYQQTPGQGLQFLFEYFSETQRNKGNFPGRFSGRQFSNSRSEMNVSTLELGDSALYLCASSDLSGIYTYNEQFFGPGTRLTVL.

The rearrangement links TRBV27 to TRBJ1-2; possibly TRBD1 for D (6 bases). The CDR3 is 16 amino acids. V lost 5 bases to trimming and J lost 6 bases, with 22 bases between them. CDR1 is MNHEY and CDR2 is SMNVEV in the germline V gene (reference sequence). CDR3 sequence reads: CASSLKLQGSLHGYTF. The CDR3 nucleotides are TGTGCCAGCAGTCTCAAATTACAGGGTTCCCTCCATGGCTACACCTTC.

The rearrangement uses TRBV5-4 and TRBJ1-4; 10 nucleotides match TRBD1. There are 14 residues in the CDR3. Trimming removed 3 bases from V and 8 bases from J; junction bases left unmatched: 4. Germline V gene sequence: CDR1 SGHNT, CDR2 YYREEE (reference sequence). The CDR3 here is CASSSDRGREKLFF. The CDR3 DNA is TGTGCCAGCAGCTCGGACAGGGGGAGGGAAAAACTGTTTTTT.

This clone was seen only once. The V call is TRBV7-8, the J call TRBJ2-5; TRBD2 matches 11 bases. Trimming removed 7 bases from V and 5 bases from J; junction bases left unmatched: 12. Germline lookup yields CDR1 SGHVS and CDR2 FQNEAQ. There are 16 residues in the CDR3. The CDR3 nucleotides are TGTGCCAGCACCCCCCGGCTAGCGGGGGGTGGGGAGACCCAGTACTTC. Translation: CASTPRLAGGGETQYF.